This TCR beta chain is drawn from a study of CD8 T cells in Susac syndrome (dated by TCRdb to between 2019 and 2020). For the wider study: Repertoire sequencing was used to test whether CD8+ T cell activation and differentiation in Susac syndrome was antigen driven.

Taken from cysteine to phenylalanine, the CDR3 has 13 residues. Only CDR3 DNA remains: 39 bases, in frame from the first base. Trimming takes 4 bases off V and 3 bases off J; junction bases not matched to a gene: 5. The CDR1 and CDR2 encoded by the germline V gene (reference sequence) are DFQATT and SNEGSKA. This clonotype appeared once. What antigen it recognizes has not been identified. No base quality values were provided; no much bigger clone lies one nucleotide off. One read alone makes for weak evidence. RNA was extracted with the RNeasy kit and about 0.5 to 1 ug was reverse transcribed using random hexamers. TCR beta CDR3 regions were amplified with the immunoSEQ multiplex PCR assay covering 54 Vbeta and 13 Jbeta segments. To correct PCR amplification bias, a synthetic template baseline was used for both primer optimization and computational correction. The study's processing was this. Reads were annotated to V, D and J genes per IMGT and analyzed with immunoSEQ Analyzer, keeping only productive sequences. Clonality was computed as one minus Shannon entropy normalized by log2 of the number of productive unique sequences. Public and private clones were assessed among the 100 most prevalent clones of each patient and control. Clones were defined as Susac-specific when absent from the healthy and MS cohorts, from fewer than 1,200 published viral clones and from other ImmuneACCESS disease sequences. TCRdb handled the public reads itself, with Q25 trimming in fastp and clone calling in MiXCR, and kept productive beta chains. Duplicate CDR3 protein sequences are folded into a single record with the most common DNA and genes. These V and J calls rely on TCRdb rather than the paper's analysis. This sample has 90,000 to 150,000 distinct CDR3 sequences in its table, and 80% to 95% of those were observed once. The ten largest account for 0.13% to 0.15% of the sample.

High-throughput TCR beta sequencing profiled peripheral blood CD8+ and CD4+ T cells from healthy donors, Susac syndrome patients and multiple sclerosis patients. Healthy donors were included as age- and sex-matched controls. Bulk CD8+ and CD4+ T cells were purified by magnetic negative isolation, whereas CD8+ TEMRA cells were enriched by FACS. Blood was collected in EDTA tubes and processed within 24 hours, with PBMCs isolated through density gradient centrifugation. PBMCs intended for TCR sequencing were cryopreserved in liquid nitrogen and thawed later in a water bath at 37 degrees C. The sorted or isolated CD4+, CD8+ and CD8+ TEMRA cells had a purity of 90% or higher. General conclusions and limits of the study: The number of individuals in the TCR sequencing and HLA analysis was acknowledged as relatively small.

The chain is encoded by TRBV20-1 joined to TRBJ2-5; 7 of the junction bases match TRBD1. The sequencing sample was made of CD4+ T cells from PBMCs. The source is a human donor in good health. This receptor has the CDR3 CSAMGQPKETQYF. The base sequence is TGCAGTGCTATGGGACAGCCCAAAGAGACCCAGTACTTC.